Presented here are 18 T cell receptor beta chains from one specimen sequenced in a study of spatial heterogeneity in lung cancer. As to time point: sample taken at primary tumor resection. TCRs were sequenced from unsorted whole RNA of tumor, nontumor lung or PBMC. From the 5' RACE reads, TCRdb called clonotypes with MiXCR, one entry per CDR3 protein. This table has 4,000 or so distinct CDR3 sequences, about 18% appearing once. This material consisted of PBMCs, taken at surgery. The source is a male donor with early-stage non-small cell lung cancer.

This clonotype was observed a handful of times. CDR3 DNA sequence: TGTGCCAGCAGTCCAGGGGGCTTTGGAAACACCATATATTTT. It yields the protein CASSPGGFGNTIYF. The chain uses TRBV6-5 and TRBJ1-3; 8 nucleotides line up with TRBD1. CDR1 and CDR2 from the germline V gene are MNHEY and SVGAGI. Trimming at V came to 5 bases and at J to 3 bases, leaving 3 bases not matched to a gene. This CDR3 is 14 amino acids long.

This clonotype was found a few times. The rearrangement links TRBV20-1 to TRBJ1-6, with 9 bases aligning to TRBD1. The CDR3 loop spans 14 amino acids. The V segment lost 6 bases and the J segment 7 bases; nucleotides outside the gene matches: 7. CDR1 and CDR2 from the germline V gene are DFQATT and SNEGSKA (reference sequence). In DNA, the CDR3 is TGCAGTGCCGAGGGACAGGGTAACAATTCACCCCTCCACTTT. Translated, it gives CSAEGQGNNSPLHF.

The table lists this clonotype with a few counts. The J gene is TRBJ2-7, the V gene TRBV6-5; 7 bases map to TRBD1. The V gene end was trimmed by 2 bases and the J gene end by 2 bases; junction bases not matched to a gene: 6. The germline CDR1 and CDR2 sequences are MNHEY and SVGAGI. The CDR3 runs to 15 residues. The CDR3 DNA follows: TGTGCCAGCAGTTACGCGGACAGGACCACCTACGAGCAGTACTTC. Residues: CASSYADRTTYEQYF.

J is TRBJ2-5 and V is TRBV7-2, with TRBD2 matching 7 bases. This CDR3 has 13 residues. Germline-derived CDR1 and CDR2 are SGHTA and FQGNSA. Trimming cost V 1 base and J 13 bases; bases outside gene matches: 9. The CDR3 DNA is TGTGCCAGCAGCTTAGGAGTAGGGACTACACCGTACTTC. Translation gives CASSLGVGTTPYF.

The chain carries TRBV6-2 or TRBV6-3 and TRBJ1-1; D is perhaps TRBD1 (6 bases). CDR3 length: 17 residues. V was clipped by 0 bases and J by 5 bases, with 19 bases between them. Germline V gene data show CDR1 as MNHEY and CDR2 as SVGEGT. The CDR3 bases are TGTGCCAGCAGTTACTCGTATAGCGCCAGGGGAAGTACTGAAGCTTTCTTT. As protein: CASSYSYSARGSTEAFF.

Concerning this clonotype itself: This may come from a read error, since a much larger clone is one base off. The chain recombines TRBV7-6 with TRBJ1-5, with no clear D. Germline values: CDR1 SGHVS, CDR2 FNYEAQ. This CDR3 contains 15 residues. CDR3 sequence reads: CASSLVSGSNQPQQF. CDR3 sequence (DNA): TGTGCCAGCAGCTTAGTATCCGGCAGCAATCAGCCCCAGCAATTT.

This chain connects TRBV6-1 to TRBJ2-7; a possible D gene is TRBD1 (5 bases). Trimming took off 0 bases at V and 3 bases at J, with 15 bases between the two ends. The CDR3 runs to 16 residues. The germline V gene has CDR1 MNHNS and CDR2 SASEGT. For the CDR3, the DNA is TGTGCCAGCAGTGAAGCGGGGCCGATTACCATCTACGAGCAGTACTTC. Protein: CASSEAGPITIYEQYF.

The rearrangement joins TRBV30 to TRBJ2-7; 16 bases agree with TRBD2. CDR1 is GTSNPN, CDR2 SVGIG, per germline (reference sequence). The CDR3 extends over 17 amino acids. V was pared by 0 bases and J by 7 bases, with 9 bases of the junction left unmatched. This CDR3 is CAWSVGLAGGPQYEQYF. DNA for the CDR3: TGTGCCTGGAGTGTGGGACTAGCGGGAGGGCCGCAGTATGAGCAGTACTTC. Full variable domain (remainder filled in from reference TRBV30 and TRBJ2-7): SQTIHQWPATLVQPVGSPLSLECTVEGTSNPNLYWYRQAAGRGLQLLFYSVGIGQISSEVPQNLSASRPQDRQFILSSKKLLLSDSGFYLCAWSVGLAGGPQYEQYFGPGTRLTVT.

The rearrangement links TRBV2 to TRBJ2-5; tentatively, D is TRBD1 (6 bases). CDR3 length equals 13 residues. V dropped 8 bases and J dropped 5 bases, with 15 bases sitting between them. Per the germline V gene, CDR1 is SNHLY and CDR2 is FYNNEI. The DNA of the CDR3 is TGTGCCAGCCGGCAGGGGCCCGGTGAGACCCAGTACTTC. The encoded protein is CASRQGPGETQYF.

This clonotype was counted between two and nine times. The chain combines TRBV30 with TRBJ2-3; D is unclear. The CDR3 covers 12 residues. V lost 4 bases to trimming and J lost 1 base, with 6 bases between them. CDR1 GTSNPN and CDR2 SVGIG come from the germline V gene (reference sequence). The chain's CDR3 is CAWTRGTDTQYF. Here the CDR3 DNA reads TGTGCCTGGACCCGAGGCACAGATACGCAGTATTTT.

Within the sample, this clonotype is medium-sized. CDR3 nucleotides: TGTGCCAGCAGCTCAATACTAGCGGGAAGCACAGATACGCAGTATTTT. Translated: CASSSILAGSTDTQYF. The chain carries TRBV5-4 and TRBJ2-3; 10 nucleotides match TRBD2. Germline CDR1 and CDR2: SGHNT and YYREEE (reference sequence). The junction had 4 bases not matched to a gene; V was cut back by 3 bases and J by 0 bases. The CDR3 sequence is 16 residues long.

The chain has TRBV18 and TRBJ2-3, with TRBD1 identical over 10 bases. J was trimmed by 5 bases and V by 1 base; bases with no gene match: 3. The germline CDR1 and CDR2 sequences are KGHSH and LQKENI. The CDR3 has 15 amino acids. The DNA for the CDR3 is TGTGCCAGCTCACCACAAGGGACAGGGGAAGATACGCAGTATTTT. This encodes CASSPQGTGEDTQYF.

CDR3 amino acids: CSARVTGKAFF. The CDR3 DNA sequence: TGCAGTGCTAGGGTTACAGGGAAAGCTTTCTTT. The J gene is TRBJ1-1, the V gene TRBV20-1; D may be TRBD1 (6 bases). This CDR3 comprises 11 residues. Between the trimmed V and J ends, which lost 3 bases and 9 bases, there was a span of 11 bases. The germline gives CDR1 DFQATT, CDR2 SNEGSKA (reference sequence).

Sample share makes this clonotype medium-sized. The chain has TRBV20-1 and TRBJ1-4, with D unresolved. The CDR3 covers 13 residues. Trimming took 4 bases from V and 0 from J, leaving 6 bases between them. The germline CDR1 and CDR2 sequences are DFQATT and SNEGSKA (reference sequence). The chain's CDR3 is CSAKETTNEKLFF. For the CDR3, the DNA is TGCAGTGCTAAAGAAACAACTAATGAAAAACTGTTTTTT.

V is TRBV27 and J is TRBJ1-6; 10 nucleotides match TRBD1. The CDR3 consists of 14 residues. Unmatched junction bases numbered 4, after V lost 5 bases and J lost 9 bases. Germline CDR1 reads MNHEY; CDR2 reads SMNVEV (reference sequence). The CDR3 DNA reads TGTGCCAGCAGTCCCGACAGGGGGCGTTCACCCCTCCACTTT. Encoded protein: CASSPDRGRSPLHF.

The gene calls are TRBV5-1 and TRBJ2-3; D is possibly TRBD2 (7 bases). Germline V lookup: CDR1 SGHRS, CDR2 YFSETQ. This CDR3 region has 16 residues. V dropped 2 bases and J dropped 2 bases, with 15 bases sitting between them. DNA of the CDR3: TGCGCCAGCAGCTTTAAGGCGGGGGCCATCACAGATACGCAGTATTTT. Translated, it gives CASSFKAGAITDTQYF.

The rearrangement uses TRBV7-2 and TRBJ2-5, with D maybe TRBD1 (6 bases). The V end lost 5 bases, the J end lost 5 bases, and 15 bases lay between the germline ends. Germline values: CDR1 SGHTA, CDR2 FQGNSA. The CDR3 extends over 14 amino acids. This chain's CDR3 is CASSGGFSRETQYF. As DNA, the CDR3 is TGTGCCAGCAGCGGGGGCTTCTCTCGGGAGACCCAGTACTTC. Full variable domain (missing parts from reference TRBV7-2 and TRBJ2-5): GAGVSQSPSNKVTEKGKDVELRCDPISGHTALYWYRQSLGQGLEFLIYFQGNSAPDKSGLPSDRFSAERTGGSVSTLTIQRTQQEDSAVYLCASSGGFSRETQYFGPGTRLLVL.

This rearrangement joins TRBV20-1 to TRBJ1-2; D might be TRBD1 (6 bases). V shed 0 bases and J shed 4 bases, with 12 bases lying between them. The CDR3 runs 14 residues. Per germline, CDR1 DFQATT and CDR2 SNEGSKA (reference sequence). CDR3: CSAREDGTPYGYTF. CDR3 DNA: TGCAGTGCTAGAGAGGACGGGACACCCTATGGCTACACCTTC.